This T cell receptor beta chain was captured by sequencing in a study of cytomegalovirus exposure and HLA in healthy donors. Points from the study as a whole: Researchers catalogued about 150 TCR beta chains as cytomegalovirus-associated. No immune exposure information besides CMV serostatus was available. Later genetic work tied a missense DCLRE1C variant to beta-chain V and J trimming.

It was with 60 Vbeta and 13 Jbeta primers that the PCR ran. TCRdb's copy holds only in-frame clones and misses some; the assay was immunoSEQ multiplex PCR. The sample has about 110,000 clones, around four fifths seen once. A remark on this clone: What it binds is not known.

V was cut by 0 bases and J by 5 bases, with 11 bases left in between. The CDR3 consists of 15 residues. In germline, CDR1 is LGHNA, CDR2 YNFKEQ. This receptor was obtained from a woman in her forties or fifties in good health and CMV-seropositive. The chain carries TRBV4-2 and TRBJ1-5; D remains unclear. The sequenced material came from PBMCs. CDR3 in DNA: TGTGCCAGCAGCCAAGACGGAGCCGGGGATCAGCCCCAGCATTTT. This gives the protein CASSQDGAGDQPQHF.